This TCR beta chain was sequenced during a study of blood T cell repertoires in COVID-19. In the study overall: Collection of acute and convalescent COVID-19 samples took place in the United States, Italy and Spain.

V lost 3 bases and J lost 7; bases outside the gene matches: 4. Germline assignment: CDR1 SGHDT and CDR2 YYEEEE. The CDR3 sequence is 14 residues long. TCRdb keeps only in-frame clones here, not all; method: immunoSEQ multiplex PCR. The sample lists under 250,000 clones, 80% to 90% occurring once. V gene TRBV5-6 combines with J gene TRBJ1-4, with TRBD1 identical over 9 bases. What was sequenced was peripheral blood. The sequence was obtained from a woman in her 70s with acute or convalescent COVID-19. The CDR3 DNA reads TGTGCCAGCAGCTCCGGGACAGGGAGTGAAAAACTGTTTTTT. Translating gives CASSSGTGSEKLFF.